The TCR beta chain under discussion was sequenced for a study of cytomegalovirus exposure and HLA in healthy donors. Findings of the study overall: TCR beta chain V- and J-gene trimming was linked, in a later analysis, to a missense variant in DCLRE1C. A later analysis revealed that TCR association rates differed between HLA loci, peaking at DRB1 and bottoming out at HLA-C. According to a later analysis, most TCR beta chains associated with CMV appeared HLA-restricted.

PCR involved 60 Vbeta and 13 Jbeta primers. The method was immunoSEQ multiplex PCR; TCRdb's version includes in-frame clones alone and lacks a portion of them. The sample has fewer than 250,000 clones, roughly 73% seen once. Germline CDR1 is MDHEN and CDR2 is SYDVKM. J was trimmed by 6 bases and V by 6 bases; bases with no gene match: 17. This CDR3 spans 17 amino acids. A few counts support this clone. Its antigen remains unknown. Material for sequencing was PBMCs. This receptor was obtained from a woman younger than 45 in good health and CMV-seropositive. This rearrangement joins TRBV28 to TRBJ2-5; 9 positions match TRBD1. CDR3 in amino acids: CASSLLETGGFGQTQYF. The CDR3 coding sequence is TGTGCCAGCAGCCTCCTAGAGACAGGGGGTTTTGGGCAGACCCAGTACTTC.